This T cell receptor (beta chain) was captured by sequencing in a study of cytomegalovirus exposure and HLA in healthy donors. General study results and limits: It was reported that the classifier diagnosed cytomegalovirus status with high specificity and sensitivity in both the original and validation cohorts. The study put some 150 TCR beta chains on its list as cytomegalovirus-associated.

The protocol was immunoSEQ multiplex PCR, while the TCRdb copy is restricted to in-frame clones and leaves out a portion. The sample consists of tens of thousands of clones, around four fifths of them appearing once. It was the roughly 120-subject validation cohort, separate from the roughly 700-subject first cohort, to which the donors belonged. On this clone: The antigen is unknown.

With 6 bases removed from V and 2 bases from J, the gap between germline ends came to 10 bases. Per the germline V gene, CDR1 is SGHTA and CDR2 is FQGNSA. The CDR3 is made up of 13 amino acids. The sequence was collected from a man aged 30 to 45 in good health and CMV-seronegative. Sequenced material: PBMCs. The J gene is TRBJ2-5, the V gene TRBV7-2, with TRBD1 as a possible D gene (6 bases). The CDR3 DNA follows: TGTGCCAGCAGTTACAGGGCACAAGAGACCCAGTACTTC. It yields the protein CASSYRAQETQYF. Based on the CDR3 plus reference TRBV7-2 and TRBJ2-5, the full variable domain is GAGVSQSPSNKVTEKGKDVELRCDPISGHTALYWYRQSLGQGLEFLIYFQGNSAPDKSGLPSDRFSAERTGGSVSTLTIQRTQQEDSAVYLCASSYRAQETQYFGPGTRLLVL.